One and the same sample provided the 23 T cell receptor beta chains below, sequenced in a study of blood T cell repertoires in COVID-19. The repertoire was sequenced with immunoSEQ multiplex PCR; TCRdb's copy has only in-frame clones and lacks some. The sample consists of about 130,000 clones, around 80% of them appearing once. Sequencing was done on a sample of peripheral blood. All receptors come from a man between 25 and 39 years old with COVID-19, enrolled during active disease.

This clone was observed a handful of times. The chain couples TRBV6-6 to TRBJ1-6, with 9 bases lining up with TRBD1. Trimming cost V 7 bases and J 4 bases; bases outside gene matches: 8. CDR1 and CDR2 from the germline V gene are MNHNY and SVGAGI (reference sequence). The CDR3 is made up of 16 amino acids. The CDR3 region is CASKLTDRGYNSPLHF. CDR3 sequence (DNA): TGTGCCAGCAAGCTTACAGACAGGGGGTATAATTCACCCCTCCACTTT.

The V and J genes are TRBV2 and TRBJ2-3, with D hard to call. The V gene's germline CDR1 is SNHLY and CDR2 FYNNEI. Trimming took 6 bases from V and 2 from J, leaving 9 bases between them. The CDR3 length is 13 residues. CDR3: CASSRRPTDTQYF. The DNA for the CDR3 is TGTGCCAGCAGCCGCAGGCCCACAGATACGCAGTATTTT.

The chain is built from TRBV3-1 (or the pseudogene TRBV3-2) and TRBJ2-2; D is undetermined. Trimming stripped 7 bases from V and 1 base from J, with 10 bases between. This CDR3 is 14 amino acids long. The germline V gene has CDR1 LGHDT and CDR2 YNNKEL (reference sequence). The chain's CDR3 is CASNPSGNTGELFF. CDR3 nucleotide sequence: TGTGCCAGCAACCCGTCAGGGAACACCGGGGAGCTGTTTTTT.

This clone has only a few counts. The V and J genes are TRBV21-1 and TRBJ2-3; no DNA check was done on the table's D call, TRBD2. TRBV21-1 is a known pseudogene. The CDR3 spans 16 residues. DNA of the CDR3: TGTGCCAGCAACGGCGGGATGGTGGCCCTCACAGATACGCAGTATTTT. The encoded protein is CASNGGMVALTDTQYF.

The V and J genes are TRBV7-9 and TRBJ2-3, with D perhaps matching TRBD2 (5 bases). This CDR3 region has 13 residues. Looked up from germline, CDR1 is SEHNR and CDR2 is FQNEAQ (reference sequence). The V gene lost 5 bases and the J gene lost 3 bases, with 9 bases spanning the gap. Here the CDR3 DNA reads TGTGCCAGCAGCCCCTGGAGGACAGATACGCAGTATTTT. Amino acid sequence: CASSPWRTDTQYF.

About this clone: The sample carries other DNA sequences with the same CDR3. V gene TRBV11-1 combines with J gene TRBJ2-7, with D perhaps matching TRBD2 (6 bases). The CDR3 length is 14 residues. Germline CDR1 and CDR2: SGHAT and FQDESV (reference sequence). Trimming left V 2 bases short and J 3 bases short, with 11 bases between. CDR3 sequence: CASSLRGNHYEQYF. Here the CDR3 DNA reads TGTGCCAGCAGCTTACGGGGGAACCACTACGAGCAGTACTTC.

CDR3 sequence (DNA): TGTGCCAGCATCGCGGTAGACGGGAACACTGAAGCTTTCTTT. It translates to CASIAVDGNTEAFF. The chain uses TRBV6-5 and TRBJ1-1, with unresolved D. Deletions cut 7 bases from V and 1 base from J, with 13 bases between. Germline V CDR1 and CDR2: MNHEY, SVGAGI. The CDR3 totals 14 residues.

This chain links TRBV19 with TRBJ1-1; D perhaps matches TRBD1 (6 bases). Germline CDR1 is LNHDA and CDR2 is SQIVND (reference sequence). Trimming removed 5 bases at V and 3 bases at J, with 13 bases between. The CDR3 contains 14 residues. The CDR3 region has the DNA TGTGCCAGTAGTTTGGTTGCAGGGGACACTGAAGCTTTCTTT. It translates to CASSLVAGDTEAFF. The variable domain in full, with the rest retrieved from reference TRBV19 and TRBJ1-1, is DGGITQSPKYLFRKEGQNVTLSCEQNLNHDAMYWYRQDPGQGLRLIYYSQIVNDFQKGDIAEGYSVSREKKESFPLTVTSAQKNPTAFYLCASSLVAGDTEAFFGQGTRLTVV.

This clone has more than one count but fewer than ten. This chain links TRBV9 with TRBJ2-2; a weak D match, TRBD1 (6 bases). Germline V lookup: CDR1 SGDLS, CDR2 YYNGEE. The CDR3 loop spans 14 amino acids. The V end was cut by 4 bases, the J end by 2 bases, with 9 bases between. CDR3 sequence: CASSPRGNTGELFF. In nucleotides, the CDR3 is TGTGCCAGCAGCCCCAGGGGAAACACCGGGGAGCTGTTTTTT.

The chain has TRBV11-2 and TRBJ1-1, with D tentatively TRBD1 (5 bases). The germline V gene encodes CDR1 SGHAT and CDR2 FQNNGV. Trimming removed 3 bases from V and 4 bases from J, with 12 bases in between. There are 14 residues in the CDR3. CDR3 nucleotides: TGTGCCAGCAGCTTGGGGCAGGGCAGCACTGAAGCTTTCTTT. Its translation is CASSLGQGSTEAFF.

J is TRBJ1-2 and V is TRBV9, with TRBD1 matching 9 bases. The CDR3 contains 14 residues. J was trimmed by 3 bases and V by 2 bases; bases with no gene match: 2. Germline V gives CDR1 SGDLS, CDR2 YYNGEE. CDR3: CASSVWDRDYGYTF. CDR3 bases: TGTGCCAGCAGCGTTTGGGACAGGGACTATGGCTACACCTTC. The full variable domain, with the rest looked up from reference TRBV9 and TRBJ1-2, is DSGVTQTPKHLITATGQRVTLRCSPRSGDLSVYWYQQSLDQGLQFLIQYYNGEERAKGNILERFSAQQFPDLHSELNLSSLELGDSALYFCASSVWDRDYGYTFGSGTRLTVV.

The rearrangement uses TRBV11-3 and TRBJ2-1, with 12 bases that match TRBD2. Germline loops: CDR1 SGHNT, CDR2 YENEEA. V was pared by 4 bases and J by 9 bases, with 10 bases of the junction left unmatched. The CDR3 sequence is 16 residues long. CDR3 DNA: TGTGCCAGCAGCTATACGGCTAGCGGGGGGGCCGGTGAGCAGTTCTTC. Encoded protein: CASSYTASGGAGEQFF.

The CDR3 protein is CASRDQGGLNTGELFF. For the CDR3, the DNA is TGTGCCAGCAGGGATCAGGGGGGCCTCAACACCGGGGAGCTGTTTTTT. This chain uses TRBV28 with TRBJ2-2, with D perhaps TRBD1 (7 bases). Germline-derived CDR1 and CDR2 are MDHEN and SYDVKM. There are 16 residues in the CDR3. The V end lost 6 bases, the J end lost 2 bases, and 16 bases lay between the germline ends.

This clone occurred a few times. The V gene is TRBV19, the J gene TRBJ2-5; TRBD2 matches 14 bases. CDR3 length: 18 amino acids. Trimming cost V 3 bases and J 2 bases; bases outside gene matches: 8. Germline assignment: CDR1 LNHDA and CDR2 SQIVND (reference sequence). The CDR3 DNA reads TGTGCCAGTAGTATCGGGCTGGGACTAGCGGGGGCGCAAGAGACCCAGTACTTC. Translated: CASSIGLGLAGAQETQYF. The variable domain in full, with the rest retrieved from reference TRBV19 and TRBJ2-5, is DGGITQSPKYLFRKEGQNVTLSCEQNLNHDAMYWYRQDPGQGLRLIYYSQIVNDFQKGDIAEGYSVSREKKESFPLTVTSAQKNPTAFYLCASSIGLGLAGAQETQYFGPGTRLLVL.

The chain employs TRBV5-1 and TRBJ1-2; D gene ambiguous. This CDR3 spans 15 amino acids. Germline lookup yields CDR1 SGHRS and CDR2 YFSETQ. The germline V and J ends were trimmed by 0 bases and 4 bases, with 13 bases remaining between them. Here the CDR3 reads CASSLETRGGYGYTF. In DNA form, the CDR3 reads TGCGCCAGCAGCTTGGAAACCCGGGGAGGCTATGGCTACACCTTC.

The rearrangement joins TRBV12-1 to TRBJ2-3; TRBD2 reflects the table's D call only, with no check against the DNA. TRBV12-1 is a known pseudogene. CDR3 length: 16 amino acids. The CDR3 coding sequence is TGTGCCAGCAGCTGTAGCGGGAGAGGGTCCACAGATACGCAGTATTTT. Its protein product is CASSCSGRGSTDTQYF.

This chain links TRBV11-3 with TRBJ2-4; 11 nucleotides match TRBD2. Germline CDR1 and CDR2: SGHNT and YENEEA. Trimming took 4 bases from V and 0 from J; bases not matched to a gene: 8. The CDR3 is 18 residues long. The DNA of the CDR3 is TGTGCCAGCAGCTCCGCACCGACTAGCGGGGTAGCCAAAAACATTCAGTACTTC. Translation gives CASSSAPTSGVAKNIQYF.

Here the CDR3 reads CASSLTVERGRSDTQYF. The CDR3 region has the DNA TGTGCCAGCAGCTTAACGGTTGAGCGGGGGCGGTCAGATACGCAGTATTTT. The rearrangement joins TRBV7-3 to TRBJ2-3, with 8 nucleotides matching TRBD2. The ends lost 0 bases at V and 4 bases at J; junction bases unmatched: 9. Germline values: CDR1 SGHTA, CDR2 FQGTGA. The CDR3 sequence is 17 residues long.

The chain is built from TRBV7-9 and TRBJ2-3; 11 bases line up with TRBD2. V shed 5 bases and J 3 bases; nucleotides not matched to a gene: 4. Germline V gene lookup returns CDR1 SEHNR and CDR2 FQNEAQ (reference sequence). This CDR3 has 15 amino acids. The CDR3 DNA sequence: TGTGCCAGCAGCCTGACTAGCGGGGCGACAGATACGCAGTATTTT. It encodes CASSLTSGATDTQYF.

V usage is TRBV7-8 and J usage is TRBJ1-3, with D unclear. The V and J ends lost 5 bases and 4 bases respectively, with 9 bases between them. The CDR3 is made up of 13 amino acids. Germline CDR1 SGHVS, CDR2 FQNEAQ. Written as DNA, the CDR3 is TGTGCCAGCAGCGGGTTACAGGGAAACACCATATATTTT. Amino acid sequence: CASSGLQGNTIYF. The variable domain in full, with the rest retrieved from reference TRBV7-8 and TRBJ1-3, is GAGVSQSPRYKVAKRGQDVALRCDPISGHVSLFWYQQALGQGPEFLTYFQNEAQLDKSGLPSDRFFAERPEGSVSTLKIQRTQQEDSAVYLCASSGLQGNTIYFGEGSWLTVV.

The chain couples TRBV6-5 to TRBJ1-1; perhaps TRBD1 as D (5 bases). Germline values: CDR1 MNHEY, CDR2 SVGAGI. This CDR3 has 14 residues. V dropped 2 bases and J dropped 0 bases, with 7 bases sitting between them. In nucleotides, the CDR3 is TGTGCCAGCAGTTACAGACAGATGAACACTGAAGCTTTCTTT. Protein: CASSYRQMNTEAFF.

CDR3 nucleotides: TGTGCCAGCAGCGCCGGGACTGACTACACAGATACGCAGTATTTT. Translating gives CASSAGTDYTDTQYF. This chain connects TRBV2 to TRBJ2-3, with a possible D match to TRBD2 (6 bases). Germline V gives CDR1 SNHLY, CDR2 FYNNEI. The germline V and J ends were trimmed by 6 bases and 2 bases, with 15 bases remaining between them. This CDR3 contains 15 residues. Full variable domain (rest looked up from reference TRBV2 and TRBJ2-3): EPEVTQTPSHQVTQMGQEVILRCVPISNHLYFYWYRQILGQKVEFLVSFYNNEISEKSEIFDDQFSVERPDGSNFTLKIRSTKLEDSAMYFCASSAGTDYTDTQYFGPGTRLTVL.

V usage is TRBV2 and J usage is TRBJ1-4, with D possibly matching TRBD1 (6 bases). The length of the CDR3 is 16 residues. Deletions cut 8 bases from V and 4 bases from J, with 20 bases between. Germline CDR1 is SNHLY and CDR2 is FYNNEI. The CDR3: CASGGDRMNSNEKLFF. The CDR3 DNA sequence: TGTGCCAGCGGAGGAGACAGGATGAATAGTAATGAAAAACTGTTTTTT. Combining the CDR3 with reference TRBV2 and TRBJ1-4 gives the whole variable domain EPEVTQTPSHQVTQMGQEVILRCVPISNHLYFYWYRQILGQKVEFLVSFYNNEISEKSEIFDDQFSVERPDGSNFTLKIRSTKLEDSAMYFCASGGDRMNSNEKLFFGSGTQLSVL.